This T cell receptor (beta chain) was recorded in a study of radiation and T cells in renal cell carcinoma. Assay: immunoSEQ multiplex PCR; the TCRdb copy retains only in-frame clones and omits some. Of approximately 80,000 clones listed, around 89% were seen once; the top ten hold approximately 6.2%. Per the germline V gene, CDR1 is MNHEY and CDR2 is SMNVEV (reference sequence). V was trimmed by 4 bases and J by 2 bases, leaving 13 bases between them. The CDR3 is 15 residues long. Time point meaning: blood 4 weeks post-SBRT, at nephrectomy. Treatment reported: 15 Gy SBRT to primary tumor, nephrectomy 4 weeks later. Nephrectomy followed 15 Gy stereotactic body radiation by 4 weeks.

V and J are TRBV27 and TRBJ2-3, with D tentatively TRBD1 (6 bases). The clonotype was recovered from a woman aged 65 to 85 with renal cell carcinoma. The sample was blood, taken from a patient whose treatment included radiotherapy and nephrectomy. This chain's CDR3 is CASSSQGRVTDTQYF. Here the CDR3 DNA reads TGTGCCAGCAGTTCGCAGGGGCGCGTCACAGATACGCAGTATTTT.